What follows are 13 T cell receptor beta chains derived from one specimen sequenced in a study of vaccination and CD4 T cells after COVID-19. Described treatment: roughly ten-day PBMC culture with coronavirus spike peptide pools or control peptides (ViraFEST assay). These receptors' targets are unknown. Cultured CD4+ T cells had their DNA profiled by the Oncomine TCR Beta short-read assay. TCRdb re-analysed the PCR reads in MiXCR, keeping a single row per CDR3 protein. This sample has 20,000 to 25,000 distinct CDR3 sequences, with 60% found just once. This specimen was CD4+ T cells from blood, cultured in vitro, taken after SARS-CoV-2 vaccination. The origin of the receptors is a human donor who received a COVID-19 vaccine.

The gene calls are TRBV6-1 and TRBJ2-2; no definite D call. V shed 4 bases and J shed 0 bases, with 6 bases lying between them. Looked up from germline, CDR1 is MNHNS and CDR2 is SASEGT. The CDR3 has 14 residues. The CDR3 sequence is CASSVMTNTGELFF. The CDR3 nucleotides are TGTGCCAGCAGTGTAATGACGAACACCGGGGAGCTGTTTTTT.

The chain combines TRBV7-8 with TRBJ1-2, with 7 positions matching TRBD1. The CDR3 spans 14 residues. CDR1 is SGHVS and CDR2 is FQNEAQ in the germline V gene. V shed 5 bases, J shed 5 bases, and the junction held 8 bases outside the gene matches. The CDR3 DNA follows: TGTGCCAGCAGCCCATCCGACAGGGCTTATGGCTACACCTTC. Amino acid sequence: CASSPSDRAYGYTF.

The rearrangement uses TRBV5-1 and TRBJ1-5, with 9 positions matching TRBD1. The germline gives CDR1 SGHRS, CDR2 YFSETQ. The CDR3 length is 15 residues. The J segment lost 3 bases and the V segment lost 4 bases, leaving 5 bases of the junction unmatched. The CDR3 nucleotides read TGCGCCAGCAGCCTCGGGACAGGGAACAATCAGCCCCAGCATTTT. This sequence encodes CASSLGTGNNQPQHF.

The J gene is TRBJ1-5, the V gene TRBV28; D gene ambiguous. Germline CDR1 and CDR2: MDHEN and SYDVKM. V gave up 6 bases and J gave up 11 bases, with 14 bases separating them. The CDR3 consists of 12 residues. The CDR3 sequence is CASSYQESAQHF. In DNA form, the CDR3 reads TGTGCCAGCAGCTACCAGGAATCGGCCCAGCATTTT.

The chain couples TRBV25-1 to TRBJ1-1; D perhaps matches TRBD1 (6 bases). The CDR3 runs to 13 residues. In germline, CDR1 is MGHDK, CDR2 SYGVNS. V lost 2 bases and J 2 bases, leaving 6 bases between the germline ends. The CDR3 DNA reads as TGTGCCAGCAGTGAAGGGGGCAACACTGAAGCTTTCTTT. Encoded protein: CASSEGGNTEAFF.

The chain links TRBV2 to TRBJ1-1; 10 positions agree with TRBD1. The CDR3 is 14 residues long. Per the germline V gene, CDR1 is SNHLY and CDR2 is FYNNEI. With V trimmed by 5 bases and J by 5 bases, 5 bases remained unmatched. The CDR3 here is CASSRQGARTEAFF. In DNA form, the CDR3 reads TGTGCCAGCAGTCGACAGGGGGCTAGGACTGAAGCTTTCTTT.

The chain links TRBV5-4 to TRBJ1-3; D is undetermined. Trimming took off 4 bases at V and 3 bases at J, with 5 bases between the two ends. This CDR3 comprises 12 residues. Germline CDR1 is SGHNT and CDR2 is YYREEE (reference sequence). The CDR3 sequence is CASSQDGNTIYF. The CDR3 nucleotides read TGTGCCAGCAGCCAGGATGGAAACACCATATATTTT.

This chain joins TRBV30 and TRBJ2-1; D may be TRBD1 or TRBD2 (7 bases each). Germline-derived CDR1 and CDR2 are GTSNPN and SVGIG (reference sequence). The CDR3 has 17 residues. Trimming stripped 0 bases from V and 6 bases from J, with 21 bases between. Here the CDR3 reads CAWSVGSGGGPLNEQFF. The CDR3 bases are TGTGCCTGGAGTGTAGGGTCAGGGGGGGGGCCCCTCAATGAGCAGTTCTTC.

V usage is TRBV6-1 and J usage is TRBJ1-1; D is unclear. There are 15 residues in the CDR3. Germline assignment: CDR1 MNHNS and CDR2 SASEGT. V dropped 4 bases and J dropped 3 bases, with 15 bases sitting between them. The CDR3 nucleotides are TGTGCCAGCAGTGCCACCCCCGAGCGGTACACTGAAGCTTTCTTT. Protein: CASSATPERYTEAFF.

The J gene is TRBJ2-5, the V gene TRBV11-2; D might be TRBD1 (6 bases). V lost 0 bases and J lost 8, with 10 bases in between. Germline V gene lookup returns CDR1 SGHAT and CDR2 FQNNGV. This CDR3 is 13 amino acids long. The CDR3 nucleotides read TGTGCCAGCAGCTTAGAAGCTGGGGGCACCCAGTACTTC. This sequence encodes CASSLEAGGTQYF.

This chain links TRBV18 with TRBJ1-5; unclear D gene. This CDR3 region has 14 residues. Deletions cut 4 bases from V and 7 bases from J, with 14 bases between. CDR1 and CDR2 (germline): KGHSH, LQKENI. The CDR3 region has the DNA TGTGCCAGCTCACAGGCGCAGTTAGCCCAGCCCCAGCATTTT. Translation gives CASSQAQLAQPQHF.

The gene calls are TRBV30 and TRBJ1-2, with a possible D match to TRBD1 (5 bases). V was clipped by 4 bases and J by 4 bases, with 19 bases between them. Germline V gene data show CDR1 as GTSNPN and CDR2 as SVGIG (reference sequence). The CDR3 is 15 amino acids. The CDR3 region is CAWIFGGNFPYGYTF. CDR3 bases: TGTGCCTGGATTTTCGGGGGAAACTTCCCCTATGGCTACACCTTC.

The chain recombines TRBV5-1 with TRBJ1-2, with TRBD1 as a possible D gene (6 bases). Trimming removed 0 bases from V and 2 bases from J, with 8 bases in between. This CDR3 region has 14 residues. Germline V gives CDR1 SGHRS, CDR2 YFSETQ. The CDR3 sequence is CASSLEDRNYGYTF. The CDR3 DNA follows: TGCGCCAGCAGCTTGGAAGACAGGAACTATGGCTACACCTTC.